This TCR beta chain was found in a study of regulatory T cells in long-lasting Graves disease. Whole-study findings and limits: Persistent disease samples used TRBV28, TRBJ1-2 and TRBJ2-5 preferentially.

Documented time point: newly diagnosed GD, antithyroid drugs for less than 3 months. Preparation of the TCR library used RNA extracted from PBMCs. Trimming removed 3 bases from V and 3 bases from J; junction bases left unmatched: 8. This CDR3 has 16 residues. CDR1 is KGHDR and CDR2 is SFDVKD in the germline V gene. Regarding this clonotype: Its specificity is not known.

To make TCR beta libraries, researchers used iRepertoire HTBI primers and Arm-PCR of CDR3 regions. TCRdb re-analysed the multiplex PCR reads in MiXCR, keeping a single row per CDR3 protein. In the table there are under 450,000 distinct CDR3 sequences, about 17% of which are singletons. This sample was shared with a second study, whose subject was T cells in Graves' hyperthyroidism and ophthalmopathy. From that paper: Researchers ran a first-round RT-PCR on the TCR CDR3 using the HTBI primer set. Blood held most thyroid clonotypes expanded above 0.001 frequency.

The chain uses TRBV24-1 and TRBJ2-3; 7 bases fit TRBD2. The sequence was collected from a woman younger than 35 with Graves disease. Material: peripheral blood mononuclear cells (PBMCs), obtained at new diagnosis, from a patient treated with antithyroid drugs. The CDR3: CATSDPGISGTDTQYF. CDR3 in DNA: TGTGCCACCAGTGATCCCGGGATTAGCGGGACAGATACGCAGTATTTT.